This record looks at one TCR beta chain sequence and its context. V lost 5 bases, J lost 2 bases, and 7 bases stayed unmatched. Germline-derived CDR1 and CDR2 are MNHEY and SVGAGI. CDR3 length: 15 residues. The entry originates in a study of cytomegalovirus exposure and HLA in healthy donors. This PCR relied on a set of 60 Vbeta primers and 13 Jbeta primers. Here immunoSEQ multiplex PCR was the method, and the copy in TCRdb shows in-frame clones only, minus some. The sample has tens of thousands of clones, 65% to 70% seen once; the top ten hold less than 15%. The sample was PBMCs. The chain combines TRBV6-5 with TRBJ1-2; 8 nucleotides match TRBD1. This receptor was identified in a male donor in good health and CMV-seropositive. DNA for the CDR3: TGTGCCAGCAGTCCTCACAGGGGGACAAACTATGGCTACACCTTC. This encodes CASSPHRGTNYGYTF.